This TCR beta chain was sequenced during a study of low-dose radiotherapy and immunotherapy resistance in tumors. Study summary: Participants in Cohort 2 were given 1 Gy per fraction every two weeks, for 13 Gy over 26 weeks.

Details on this clonotype: This likely came from a read error, as a far larger clone is one base away.

Germline V gene data show CDR1 as MDHEN and CDR2 as SYDVKM. CDR3 length equals 13 residues. V was pared by 6 bases and J by 7 bases, with 6 bases of the junction left unmatched. Alpha and beta chains were covered, as first-strand cDNA relied on TRAV- and TRBV-specific primers. Using a constant-region primer together with a V-primer adapter, TCRs were subjected to approximately 20 PCR cycles of amplification. TCRdb re-called the reads through MiXCR, storing one row per CDR3 protein. The data contain 65,000 to 95,000 distinct CDR3 sequences, 15% to 20% of them singletons. Time point in this sample: after trial treatment. Treatment noted: LDRT plus nivolumab, ipilimumab, low-dose cyclophosphamide and aspirin (RACIN trial).

The rearrangement joins TRBV28 to TRBJ2-7; 10 nucleotides align to TRBD1. The receptor comes from a male donor with prostate cancer. Sequencing was performed on PBMCs, taken after low-dose radiotherapy plus immunotherapy. Written as DNA, the CDR3 is TGTGCCAGCAGGGGGACAGGGGACAATGAGCAGTACTTC. This gives the protein CASRGTGDNEQYF.